The 21 T cell receptor beta chains below were found in one sample sequenced in a study of blood T cell repertoires in COVID-19. Clones were read by immunoSEQ multiplex PCR, and TCRdb kept only the in-frame ones, dropping some. The repertoire includes roughly 120,000 clones, roughly 83% of them detected once, and approximately 5% sits in the top ten. The sequencing input was peripheral blood. The source of these receptors is a human donor in a cohort sampled during active COVID-19.

J is TRBJ1-5 and V is TRBV19; D is perhaps TRBD1 (5 bases). Trimming shortened V by 5 bases and J by 1 base, and 12 bases separated the two germline ends. This CDR3 comprises 15 residues. Germline V lookup: CDR1 LNHDA, CDR2 SQIVND (reference sequence). As DNA, the CDR3 is TGTGCCAGTAGTCAGGGTACAGTGAGCAATCAGCCCCAGCATTTT. Translated: CASSQGTVSNQPQHF.

This rearrangement joins TRBV28 to TRBJ1-5; tentative D call: TRBD1 (5 bases). The CDR3 is made up of 15 amino acids. Germline V gene data show CDR1 as MDHEN and CDR2 as SYDVKM. Trimming shortened V by 3 bases and J by 3 bases, and 12 bases separated the two germline ends. CDR3 region: CASSLGGGVNQPQHF. The CDR3 bases are TGTGCCAGCAGTTTGGGGGGTGGGGTCAATCAGCCCCAGCATTTT.

V usage is TRBV15 and J usage is TRBJ2-4; D perhaps matches TRBD1 (5 bases). Germline values: CDR1 LNHNV, CDR2 YYDKDF (reference sequence). Trimming took 0 bases from V and 7 from J, leaving 13 bases between them. There are 15 residues in the CDR3. The CDR3 bases are TGTGCCACCAGCAGAGATCCAGGGAAGGAGAACATTCAGTACTTC. It codes for CATSRDPGKENIQYF.

This sequence joins TRBV11-1 and TRBJ2-7; 12 bases align to TRBD2. The germline gives CDR1 SGHAT, CDR2 FQDESV (reference sequence). V lost 4 bases, J lost 7 bases, and 8 bases stayed unmatched. The CDR3 runs to 15 residues. The chain's CDR3 is CASSSRLAGVGEQYF. CDR3 DNA sequence: TGTGCCAGCAGCTCTAGACTAGCGGGAGTTGGAGAGCAGTACTTC.

V gene TRBV25-1 combines with J gene TRBJ1-2, with TRBD1 matching 9 bases. This CDR3 has 15 residues. J was trimmed by 4 bases and V by 1 base; bases with no gene match: 4. The germline gives CDR1 MGHDK, CDR2 SYGVNS. The chain's CDR3 is CASSEFGDRVYGYTF. CDR3 nucleotides: TGTGCCAGCAGTGAATTCGGGGACAGGGTCTATGGCTACACCTTC.

This clone was seen a few times. The CDR3 region is CASSLEGVGETQYF. CDR3 bases: TGTGCCAGTAGCCTTGAAGGGGTAGGAGAGACCCAGTACTTC. The chain combines TRBV19 with TRBJ2-5; possible D gene TRBD1, 5 bases. Per the germline V gene, CDR1 is LNHDA and CDR2 is SQIVND (reference sequence). The CDR3 runs to 14 residues. With 6 bases removed from V and 4 bases from J, the gap between germline ends came to 15 bases. The whole variable domain, remainder taken from reference TRBV19 and TRBJ2-5, is DGGITQSPKYLFRKEGQNVTLSCEQNLNHDAMYWYRQDPGQGLRLIYYSQIVNDFQKGDIAEGYSVSREKKESFPLTVTSAQKNPTAFYLCASSLEGVGETQYFGPGTRLLVL.

The chain joins TRBV12-3 or TRBV12-4 to TRBJ2-3, with D perhaps TRBD2 (6 bases). The V end lost 6 bases, the J end lost 15 bases, and 19 bases lay between the germline ends. The CDR3 extends over 12 amino acids. CDR3 DNA sequence: TGTGCCAGCAGAGGGGTGGCGGGACGGACCTATTTT. It codes for CASRGVAGRTYF.

The chain joins TRBV18 to TRBJ1-1; 8 nucleotides agree with TRBD1. The V gene's germline CDR1 is KGHSH and CDR2 LQKENI. The CDR3 length is 13 residues. V trimming: 3 bases; J trimming: 6 bases; junction bases outside the gene matches: 3. The CDR3 bases are TGTGCCAGCTCACCCTCCAGGGGGCCTGAAGCTTTCTTT. It yields the protein CASSPSRGPEAFF.

The V call is TRBV4-3, the J call TRBJ1-1; TRBD1 matches at 7 bases. The CDR3 is 16 amino acids. The trim removed 3 bases at V and 8 bases at J, leaving 15 bases unmatched. Germline assignment: CDR1 LGHNA and CDR2 YSLEER. The CDR3 protein is CASSQDSQGPAQEAFF. The DNA of the CDR3 is TGCGCCAGCAGCCAGGATTCACAGGGGCCCGCGCAGGAAGCTTTCTTT.

V is TRBV4-1 and J is TRBJ2-2; D ambiguous. This CDR3 has 14 residues. V was shortened by 1 base and J by 2 bases, with 5 bases between the two germline ends. In germline, CDR1 is MGHRA, CDR2 YSYEKL. The DNA for the CDR3 is TGCGCCAGCAGCCAAGTCCAAAACACCGGGGAGCTGTTTTTT. It encodes CASSQVQNTGELFF.

V and J are TRBV29-1 and TRBJ2-7; 9 bases agree with TRBD1. Germline CDR1 and CDR2: SQVTM and ANQGSEA. CDR3 length: 14 residues. Trimming at V came to 4 bases and at J to 7 bases, leaving 11 bases not matched to a gene. CDR3 sequence: CSVGLRDRDGEQYF. The CDR3 DNA reads as TGCAGCGTTGGCCTAAGGGACAGGGATGGAGAGCAGTACTTC.

The chain joins TRBV11-2 to TRBJ2-7; D call uncertain. The CDR3 length is 13 residues. From germline, CDR1 is SGHAT and CDR2 FQNNGV. Deletions cut 7 bases from V and 3 bases from J, with 13 bases between. CDR3 protein: CASTRPTVYEQYF. Here the CDR3 DNA reads TGTGCCAGCACGAGGCCCACGGTCTACGAGCAGTACTTC.

This clone was detected only a few times. The V call is TRBV7-9, the J call TRBJ2-3; no definite D call. Per germline, CDR1 SEHNR and CDR2 FQNEAQ (reference sequence). Between the trimmed V and J ends, which lost 1 base and 0 bases, there was a span of 5 bases. There are 14 residues in the CDR3. The CDR3 region is CASSLGVSTDTQYF. The DNA of the CDR3 is TGTGCCAGCAGCTTAGGCGTTAGCACAGATACGCAGTATTTT.

The J gene is TRBJ1-2, the V gene TRBV19, with TRBD1 identical over 9 bases. The V and J ends lost 7 bases and 4 bases, in that order; junction bases with no gene match: 4. The CDR3 covers 13 residues. Germline values: CDR1 LNHDA, CDR2 SQIVND (reference sequence). CDR3 sequence (DNA): TGTGCCAGTACCGACAGGGGGTTCTATGGCTACACCTTC. It specifies CASTDRGFYGYTF.

The chain joins TRBV27 to TRBJ2-7, with no clear D. V was pared by 3 bases and J by 7 bases, with 7 bases between. Germline loops: CDR1 MNHEY, CDR2 SMNVEV (reference sequence). The CDR3 loop spans 11 amino acids. The CDR3 nucleotides read TGTGCCAGCAGTTTCCATAGTGAGCAGTACTTC. Protein: CASSFHSEQYF.

In DNA form, the CDR3 reads TGTGCCAGCAGCCTCGTAGGGAGGGGCAATGAGCAGTTCTTC. Translating it yields CASSLVGRGNEQFF. The V gene is TRBV27, the J gene TRBJ2-1; 7 bases are a match to TRBD2. The CDR3 loop spans 14 amino acids. Germline V gene lookup returns CDR1 MNHEY and CDR2 SMNVEV (reference sequence). Losses at the gene ends were 6 bases for V and 6 bases for J; bases not matched to a gene: 8.

This chain uses TRBV27 with TRBJ2-3, with 8 bases that match TRBD2. CDR3 length: 18 residues. V dropped 4 bases and J dropped 2; count of bases not matched to a gene: 14. CDR1 and CDR2 from the germline V gene are MNHEY and SMNVEV (reference sequence). The CDR3 sequence: CASSSFPSTSGDTDTQYF. The CDR3 region has the DNA TGTGCCAGCAGTTCTTTTCCTTCAACTAGCGGTGACACAGATACGCAGTATTTT.

The chain recombines TRBV20-1 with TRBJ1-1; no definite D call. Germline V gene lookup returns CDR1 DFQATT and CDR2 SNEGSKA (reference sequence). The CDR3 covers 11 residues. Trimming cost V 6 bases and J 1 base, with 6 bases left between them. CDR3 DNA sequence: TGCAGTGCCCCCAGGAACACTGAAGCTTTCTTT. Residues: CSAPRNTEAFF.

The chain is built from TRBV7-2 and TRBJ2-2; D possibly corresponds to TRBD1 (6 bases). The CDR3 totals 19 residues. CDR1 and CDR2 (germline): SGHTA, FQGNSA. V gave up 4 bases and J gave up 4 bases, with 25 bases separating them. The CDR3 reads CASSSSGGLGLGATGELFF. CDR3 in DNA: TGTGCCAGCAGCTCTAGTGGGGGCCTGGGGCTAGGGGCCACCGGGGAGCTGTTTTTT.

V and J are TRBV27 and TRBJ1-1; 7 positions match TRBD1. Germline CDR1 and CDR2: MNHEY and SMNVEV (reference sequence). Trimming took 6 bases from V and 3 from J; bases not matched to a gene: 19. The CDR3 consists of 18 residues. For the CDR3, the DNA is TGTGCCAGCAGGAAGGGCCACGGAGGGGGCAGATGGTACACTGAAGCTTTCTTT. Translated, it gives CASRKGHGGGRWYTEAFF.

This clone has more than one count but fewer than ten. The CDR3 region is CASTDTDQPQHF. The CDR3, as DNA: TGTGCCAGCACCGACACTGATCAGCCCCAGCATTTT. V is TRBV28 and J is TRBJ1-5, with D unclear. The CDR3 loop spans 12 amino acids. From germline, CDR1 is MDHEN and CDR2 SYDVKM. V was shortened by 7 bases and J by 5 bases, with 9 bases between the two germline ends.